This T cell receptor (beta chain) is from a study of blood T cells in healthy people across ages. On the study more broadly: About one barcoded beta molecule was captured per two T cells (by template switching).

Combining a sample-barcoded 5' primer with a J-beta primer mix, a second PCR ran for about 6 to 11 cycles. TCRdb recomputed calls from the 5' RACE reads with MiXCR, one row per CDR3 protein. Of about a million distinct CDR3 sequences in the sample, 45% to 50% are singletons; the top ten hold over 10%. Germline CDR1 and CDR2: MDHEN and SYDVKM. Deletions cut 11 bases from V and 4 bases from J, with 17 bases between. The CDR3 is 13 amino acids. The sequence derives from a man under 40 in good health. Sequencing input: blood. The rearrangement uses TRBV28 and TRBJ2-5, with no clear D. This CDR3 is CAVTDQWRETQYF. The CDR3 coding sequence is TGTGCCGTCACCGACCAGTGGAGAGAGACCCAGTACTTC.